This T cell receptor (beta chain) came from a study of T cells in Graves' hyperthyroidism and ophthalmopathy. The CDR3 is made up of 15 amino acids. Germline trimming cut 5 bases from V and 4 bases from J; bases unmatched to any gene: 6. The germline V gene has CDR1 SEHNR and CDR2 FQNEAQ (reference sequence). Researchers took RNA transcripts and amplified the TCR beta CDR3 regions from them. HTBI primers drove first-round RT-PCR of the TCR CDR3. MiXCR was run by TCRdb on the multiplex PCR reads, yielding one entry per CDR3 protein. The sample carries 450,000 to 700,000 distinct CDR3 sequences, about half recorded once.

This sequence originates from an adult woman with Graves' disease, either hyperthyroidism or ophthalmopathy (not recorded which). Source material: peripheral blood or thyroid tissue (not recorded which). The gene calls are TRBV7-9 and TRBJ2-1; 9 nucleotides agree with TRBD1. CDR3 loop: CASSPGTGYYNEQFF. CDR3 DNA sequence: TGTGCCAGCAGCCCCGGGACAGGGTATTACAATGAGCAGTTCTTC.